These T cell receptor beta chains were read from a single sample in a study of CD8+CD57+ T cells in acquired aplastic anemia. Via MiXCR, TCRdb re-called the reads, giving one row per CDR3 protein. The table has about 210,000 distinct CDR3 sequences, 61% seen once. Sample: sorted CD4+, CD8+, or CD8+CD57+ T cells (not recorded which) from PBMCs. These TCRs come from a human donor in good health. Each CDR3 is given with its conserved first and last residue. D genes are given only for firm matches. Expanded clones are given a class, and other clones once, few, many or no size at all.

d_gene	v_gene	abundance	j_gene	CDR3aa	CDR3nt
NA	TRBV6-6	NA	TRBJ1-2	CASSRTESGYTF	TGTGCCAGCAGTCGGACCGAATCGGGCTACACCTTC
TRBD2	TRBV19	once	TRBJ2-2	CASSIDGTSGGAGAGELFF	TGTGCCAGTAGTATAGATGGGACTAGCGGGGGGGCTGGCGCCGGGGAGCTGTTTTTT
TRBD1	TRBV25-1	NA	TRBJ1-6	CASSLGGQGESPLHF	TGTGCCAGCAGTTTAGGGGGTCAGGGGGAGTCACCCCTCCACTTT
NA	TRBV10-3	NA	TRBJ2-1	CAMGGYNEQFF	TGTGCCATGGGGGGCTACAATGAGCAGTTCTTC
TRBD1	TRBV5-1	NA	TRBJ2-1	CASSGPGQGDNEQFF	TGCGCCAGCAGCGGGCCGGGACAGGGGGACAATGAGCAGTTCTTC
NA	TRBV2	NA	TRBJ1-1	CASRGWANTEAFF	TGTGCCAGCAGGGGGTGGGCGAACACTGAAGCTTTCTTT
TRBD1	TRBV15	few	TRBJ1-2	CATSADQGARVYGYTF	TGTGCCACCAGCGCAGATCAGGGGGCGCGTGTCTATGGCTACACCTTC
NA	TRBV9	few	TRBJ2-7	CASSVAMRDEQYF	TGTGCCAGCAGCGTAGCGATGAGGGACGAGCAGTACTTC
TRBD2	TRBV28	NA	TRBJ2-3	CASSLDSSGEGTDTQYF	TGTGCCAGCAGTTTAGATTCGAGCGGGGAGGGCACAGATACGCAGTATTTT
NA	TRBV12-5	NA	TRBJ1-1	CASSFDPRAHAEAFF	TGTGCCAGCAGTTTCGACCCGCGGGCACATGCTGAAGCTTTCTTT
NA	TRBV7-2	NA	TRBJ2-3	CASSSPSLGTPADTQYF	TGTGCCAGCAGCTCCCCTTCTCTCGGGACGCCCGCCGATACGCAGTATTTT
TRBD2	TRBV11-2	NA	TRBJ2-7	CASSRTSDHSYEQYF	TGTGCCAGCAGCCGTACTAGCGACCACTCCTACGAGCAGTACTTC
NA	TRBV4-3	many	TRBJ1-1	CASSPDRSGSAFF	TGCGCCAGCAGCCCTGACCGCTCGGGGTCGGCTTTCTTT
NA	TRBV2	once	TRBJ1-5	CARAVGDSNQPQHF	TGTGCTAGAGCCGTGGGGGATAGCAATCAGCCCCAGCATTTT
NA	TRBV6-4	few	TRBJ2-1	CAISGWAVVDEQFF	TGTGCCATCTCGGGGTGGGCCGTTGTCGATGAGCAGTTCTTC
TRBD1	TRBV12-3/TRBV12-4	NA	TRBJ2-3	CASSFATGRTQYF	TGTGCCAGCAGTTTCGCGACAGGGCGTACGCAGTATTTT
TRBD1	TRBV7-9	NA	TRBJ1-6	CASSSGGPLHF	TGTGCCAGCAGCTCAGGGGGACCCCTCCACTTT
NA	TRBV5-6	NA	TRBJ1-1	CASSGRATWNTEAFF	TGTGCCAGCAGCGGACGGGCCACCTGGAACACTGAAGCTTTCTTT
NA	TRBV16	many	TRBJ2-7	CASSQSTGLNEQYF	TGTGCCAGCAGCCAATCCACAGGGTTGAACGAGCAGTACTTC
NA	TRBV11-2	NA	TRBJ1-3	CASSSDGTGYSGNTIYF	TGTGCCAGCAGCTCGGACGGAACCGGATACTCTGGAAACACCATATATTTT
NA	TRBV2	NA	TRBJ1-5	CASRDPRTVNNQPQHF	TGTGCCAGCAGAGATCCACGGACAGTAAACAATCAGCCCCAGCATTTT
TRBD1	TRBV5-1	NA	TRBJ2-2	CASSLVGMRGPANTGELFF	TGCGCCAGCAGCTTAGTAGGTATGAGGGGGCCCGCGAACACCGGGGAGCTGTTTTTT
NA	TRBV11-2	NA	TRBJ2-7	CASSFSFQGVHEQYF	TGTGCCAGCAGCTTTAGTTTCCAGGGTGTCCACGAGCAGTACTTC
TRBD1	TRBV4-1	many	TRBJ2-1	CASSPPRTGPYNEQFF	TGCGCCAGCAGCCCGCCTCGGACAGGGCCTTACAATGAGCAGTTCTTC
NA	TRBV3-1	many	TRBJ2-5	CASSHLDQETQYF	TGTGCCAGCAGCCACCTAGACCAAGAGACCCAGTACTTC
NA	TRBV7-6	NA	TRBJ2-5	CASSSGGQGETQYF	TGTGCCAGCAGCTCGGGAGGCCAGGGGGAGACCCAGTACTTC
TRBD2	TRBV4-2	once	TRBJ2-7	CASSQYGGAYEQYF	TGTGCCAGCAGCCAATATGGGGGGGCCTACGAGCAGTACTTC
NA	TRBV7-9	NA	TRBJ2-1	CASSLGTTGIGERFF	TGTGCCAGCAGCTTAGGCACGACAGGTATAGGCGAGCGGTTCTTC
TRBD1	TRBV19	NA	TRBJ2-5	CASSIRTGTGQETQYF	TGTGCCAGTAGTATACGTACTGGGACAGGGCAAGAGACCCAGTACTTC
NA	TRBV7-8	NA	TRBJ2-1	CASSLAGNQVNEQFF	TGTGCCAGCAGCTTAGCGGGGAACCAGGTCAATGAGCAGTTCTTC
NA	TRBV7-9	few	TRBJ2-7	CASSLEGRLRPYEQYF	TGTGCCAGCAGCTTAGAGGGGCGACTTAGGCCCTACGAGCAGTACTTC
NA	TRBV7-3	NA	TRBJ2-7	CATRSLGSSYEQYF	TGTGCCACCCGCAGCTTGGGGAGCTCCTACGAGCAGTACTTC
NA	TRBV20-1	NA	TRBJ1-2	CSAEQRTNYGYTF	TGCAGTGCAGAGCAGAGAACTAACTATGGCTACACCTTC
NA	TRBV19	many	TRBJ2-6	CASSIDVISRVPGGGANVLTF	TGTGCCAGTAGTATAGATGTCATTAGCCGGGTTCCCGGGGGTGGGGCCAACGTCCTGACTTTC
NA	TRBV9	once	TRBJ2-3	CASSVDLRSDAQYF	TGTGCCAGCAGCGTGGATCTTCGGTCAGATGCGCAGTATTTT
NA	TRBV2	NA	TRBJ1-5	CASSPKRNLVQPQHF	TGTGCCAGCAGTCCTAAGCGTAACCTCGTTCAGCCCCAGCATTTT
TRBD1	TRBV7-9	many	TRBJ2-5	CASSWTGGRETQYF	TGTGCCAGCAGTTGGACAGGGGGCAGGGAGACCCAGTACTTC
TRBD1	TRBV29-1	NA	TRBJ2-2	CSGRTGSANTGELFF	TGCAGCGGCCGGACAGGGTCCGCGAACACCGGGGAGCTGTTTTTT
NA	TRBV12-3/TRBV12-4	once	TRBJ2-5	CASSLALGSTETQYF	TGTGCCAGCAGTTTGGCCCTGGGGAGCACGGAGACCCAGTACTTC
NA	TRBV19	NA	TRBJ1-2	CASNSPAEISYGYTF	TGTGCCAGTAACAGTCCGGCAGAAATCTCCTATGGCTACACCTTC
TRBD1	TRBV9	once	TRBJ2-7	CASSLFGQGGYEQYF	TGTGCCAGCAGTTTGTTCGGACAGGGGGGTTACGAGCAGTACTTC
TRBD2	TRBV20-1	NA	TRBJ2-7	CSAQGTSGRAPYEQYF	TGCAGTGCCCAGGGGACTAGCGGGAGGGCCCCCTACGAGCAGTACTTC
TRBD2	TRBV20-1	many	TRBJ2-1	CSARGPLAGGYNEQFF	TGCAGTGCTAGAGGTCCGTTAGCGGGAGGGTACAATGAGCAGTTCTTC
NA	TRBV20-1	NA	TRBJ2-2	CSARDSWGRVAGELFF	TGCAGTGCTAGAGATTCGTGGGGGCGGGTCGCCGGGGAGCTGTTTTTT
TRBD1	TRBV5-1	many	TRBJ2-5	CASSADRVGQETQYF	TGCGCCAGCAGCGCCGACAGGGTGGGCCAAGAGACCCAGTACTTC
NA	TRBV2	NA	TRBJ2-7	CASTGFNEQYF	TGTGCCAGCACAGGGTTCAACGAGCAGTACTTC
TRBD1	TRBV4-3	many	TRBJ1-1	CARTFEMIQGAYTEAFF	TGCGCCAGAACCTTTGAGATGATACAGGGGGCATACACTGAAGCTTTCTTT
NA	TRBV7-9	NA	TRBJ1-5	CASSLAGLAGLSYEHF	TGTGCCAGCAGCTTAGCTGGACTAGCGGGACTATCCTACGAGCATTTT
NA	TRBV7-9	many	TRBJ1-4	CASRPNERTVGEKLFF	TGTGCCAGCAGACCGAACGAAAGGACAGTAGGAGAAAAACTGTTTTTT
TRBD2	TRBV20-1	few	TRBJ2-7	CSAIQQTSGTYEQYF	TGCAGTGCTATACAACAGACTAGCGGGACATACGAGCAGTACTTC
TRBD1	TRBV4-2	many	TRBJ1-4	CASSQEVGQGGEKLFF	TGTGCCAGCAGCCAAGAGGTCGGACAGGGCGGGGAAAAACTGTTTTTT
NA	TRBV20-1	NA	TRBJ2-7	CSAQTGSYEQYF	TGCAGTGCTCAAACAGGTTCCTACGAGCAGTACTTC
NA	TRBV24-1	NA	TRBJ2-1	CATRRSGEGEQFF	TGTGCCACCAGGAGAAGTGGAGAGGGCGAGCAGTTCTTC
NA	TRBV6-5	NA	TRBJ2-5	CATQSGISF	TGTGCCACCCAATCCGGGATTTCATTC